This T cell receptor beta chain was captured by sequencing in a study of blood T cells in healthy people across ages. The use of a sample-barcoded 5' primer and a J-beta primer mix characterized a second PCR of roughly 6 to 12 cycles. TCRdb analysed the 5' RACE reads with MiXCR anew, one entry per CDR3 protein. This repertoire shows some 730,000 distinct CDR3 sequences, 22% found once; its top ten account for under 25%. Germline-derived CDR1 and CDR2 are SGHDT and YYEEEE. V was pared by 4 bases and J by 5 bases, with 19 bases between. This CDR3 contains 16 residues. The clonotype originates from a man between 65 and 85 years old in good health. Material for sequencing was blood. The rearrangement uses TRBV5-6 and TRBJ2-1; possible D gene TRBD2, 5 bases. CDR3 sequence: CASSPGLLAEDNEQFF. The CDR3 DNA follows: TGTGCCAGCAGCCCAGGTCTCCTCGCGGAGGACAATGAGCAGTTCTTC. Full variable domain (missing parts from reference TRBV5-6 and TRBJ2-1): DAGVTQSPTHLIKTRGQQVTLRCSPKSGHDTVSWYQQALGQGPQFIFQYYEEEERQRGNFPDRFSGHQFPNYSSELNVNALLLGDSALYLCASSPGLLAEDNEQFFGPGTRLTVL.